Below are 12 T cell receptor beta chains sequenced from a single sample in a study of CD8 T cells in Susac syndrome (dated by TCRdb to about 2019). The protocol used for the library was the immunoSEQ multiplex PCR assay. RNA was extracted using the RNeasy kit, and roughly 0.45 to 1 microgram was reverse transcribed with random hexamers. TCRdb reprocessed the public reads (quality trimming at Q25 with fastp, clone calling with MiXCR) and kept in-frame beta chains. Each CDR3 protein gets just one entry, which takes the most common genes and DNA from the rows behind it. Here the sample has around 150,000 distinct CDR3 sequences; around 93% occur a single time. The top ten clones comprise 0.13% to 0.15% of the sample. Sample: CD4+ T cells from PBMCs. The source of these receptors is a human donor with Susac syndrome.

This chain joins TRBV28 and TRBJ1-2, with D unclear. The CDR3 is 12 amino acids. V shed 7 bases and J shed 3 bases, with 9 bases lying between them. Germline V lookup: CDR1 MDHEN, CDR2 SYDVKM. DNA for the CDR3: TGTGCCAGCAACGGCAGATACTATGGCTACACCTTC. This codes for CASNGRYYGYTF.

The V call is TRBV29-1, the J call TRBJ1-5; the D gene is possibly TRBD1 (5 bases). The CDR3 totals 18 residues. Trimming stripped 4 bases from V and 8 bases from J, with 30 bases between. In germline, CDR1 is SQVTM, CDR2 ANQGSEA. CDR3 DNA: TGCAGCGTTGGATCTTTGGATCGTGTTGACAGTAGCAACGAGCCCCAGCATTTT. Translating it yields CSVGSLDRVDSSNEPQHF.

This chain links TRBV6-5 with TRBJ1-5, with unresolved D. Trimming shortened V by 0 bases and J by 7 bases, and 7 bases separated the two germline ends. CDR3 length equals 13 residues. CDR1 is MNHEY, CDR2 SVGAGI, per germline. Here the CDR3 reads CASSYSGLQPQHF. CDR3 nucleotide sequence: TGTGCCAGCAGTTACTCCGGCCTCCAGCCCCAGCATTTT.

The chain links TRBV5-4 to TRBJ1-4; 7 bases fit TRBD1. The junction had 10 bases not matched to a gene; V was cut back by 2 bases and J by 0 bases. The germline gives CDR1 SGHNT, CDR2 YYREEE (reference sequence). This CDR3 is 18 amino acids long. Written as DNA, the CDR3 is TGTGCCAGCAGCTTTGATCGGCCAGGGGGAGCAACTAATGAAAAACTGTTTTTT. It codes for CASSFDRPGGATNEKLFF.

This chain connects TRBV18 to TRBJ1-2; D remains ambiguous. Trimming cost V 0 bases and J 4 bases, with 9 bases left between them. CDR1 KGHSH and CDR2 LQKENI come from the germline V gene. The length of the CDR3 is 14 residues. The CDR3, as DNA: TGTGCCAGCTCACCACCGTTACAGCCCTATGGCTACACCTTC. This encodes CASSPPLQPYGYTF.

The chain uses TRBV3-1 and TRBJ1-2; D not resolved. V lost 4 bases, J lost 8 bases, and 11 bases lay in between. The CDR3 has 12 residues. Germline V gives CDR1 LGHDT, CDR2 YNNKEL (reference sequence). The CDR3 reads CASSPGPSGYTF. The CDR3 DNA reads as TGTGCCAGCAGCCCCGGACCCAGCGGCTACACCTTC.

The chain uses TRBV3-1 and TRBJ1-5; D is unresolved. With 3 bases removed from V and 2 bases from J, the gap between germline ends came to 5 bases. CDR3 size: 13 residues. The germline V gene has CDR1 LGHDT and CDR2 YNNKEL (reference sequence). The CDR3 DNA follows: TGTGCCAGCAGCCAGCTTGGCAATCAGCCCCAGCATTTT. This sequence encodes CASSQLGNQPQHF. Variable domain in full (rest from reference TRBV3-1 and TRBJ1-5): DTAVSQTPKYLVTQMGNDKSIKCEQNLGHDTMYWYKQDSKKFLKIMFSYNNKELIINETVPNRFSPKSPDKAHLNLHINSLELGDSAVYFCASSQLGNQPQHFGDGTRLSIL.

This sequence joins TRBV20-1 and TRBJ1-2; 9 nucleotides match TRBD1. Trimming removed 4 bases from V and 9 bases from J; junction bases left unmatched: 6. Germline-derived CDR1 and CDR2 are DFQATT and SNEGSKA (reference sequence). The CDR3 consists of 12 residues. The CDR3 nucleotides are TGCAGTGCTATGCCGACAGGGGGAAGCTACACCTTC. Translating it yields CSAMPTGGSYTF.

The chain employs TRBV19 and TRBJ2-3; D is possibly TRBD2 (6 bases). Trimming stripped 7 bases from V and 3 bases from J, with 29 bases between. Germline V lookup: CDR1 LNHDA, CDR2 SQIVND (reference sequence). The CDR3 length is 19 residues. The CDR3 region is CASTPRRGVWRDSTDTQYF. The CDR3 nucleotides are TGTGCCAGTACCCCAAGAAGGGGAGTGTGGCGGGATTCGACAGATACGCAGTATTTT.

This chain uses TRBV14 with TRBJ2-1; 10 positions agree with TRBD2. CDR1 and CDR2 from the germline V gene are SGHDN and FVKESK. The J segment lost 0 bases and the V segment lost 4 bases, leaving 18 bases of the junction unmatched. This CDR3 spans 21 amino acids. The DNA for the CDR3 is TGTGCCAGCAGCCCCTTACGTCCGTTTAGAGCGGGAGGGAGCTCCTACAATGAGCAGTTCTTC. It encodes CASSPLRPFRAGGSSYNEQFF.

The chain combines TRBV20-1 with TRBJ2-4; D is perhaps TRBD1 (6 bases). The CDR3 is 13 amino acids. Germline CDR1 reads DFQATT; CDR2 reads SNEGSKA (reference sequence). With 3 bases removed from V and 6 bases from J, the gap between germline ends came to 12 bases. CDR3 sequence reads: CSASWGRGNIQYF. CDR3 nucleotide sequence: TGCAGTGCTAGTTGGGGGCGAGGAAACATTCAGTACTTC.

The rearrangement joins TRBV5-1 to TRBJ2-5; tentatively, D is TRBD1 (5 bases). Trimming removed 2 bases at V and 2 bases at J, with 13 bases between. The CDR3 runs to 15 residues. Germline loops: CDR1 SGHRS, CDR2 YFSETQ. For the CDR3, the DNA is TGCGCCAGCAGCTTACCAATGGGGCAACAAGAGACCCAGTACTTC. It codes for CASSLPMGQQETQYF. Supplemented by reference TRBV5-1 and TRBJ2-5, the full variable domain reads KAGVTQTPRYLIKTRGQQVTLSCSPISGHRSVSWYQQTPGQGLQFLFEYFSETQRNKGNFPGRFSGRQFSNSRSEMNVSTLELGDSALYLCASSLPMGQQETQYFGPGTRLLVL.